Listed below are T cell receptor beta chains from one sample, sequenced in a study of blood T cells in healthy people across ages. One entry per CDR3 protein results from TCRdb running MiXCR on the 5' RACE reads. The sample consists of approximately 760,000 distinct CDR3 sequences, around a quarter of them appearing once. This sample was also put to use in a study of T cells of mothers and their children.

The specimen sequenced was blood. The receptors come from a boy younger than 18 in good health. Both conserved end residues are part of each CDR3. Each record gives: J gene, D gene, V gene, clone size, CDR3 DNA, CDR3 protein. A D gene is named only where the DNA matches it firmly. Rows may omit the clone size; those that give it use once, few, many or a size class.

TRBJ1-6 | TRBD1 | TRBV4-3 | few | TGCGCCAGCAGCCATGGGACCGGGACAGGAAATTCGCCCCTCCACTTT | CASSHGTGTGNSPLHF
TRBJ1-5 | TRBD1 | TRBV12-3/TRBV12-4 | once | TGTGCCAGCAGTCCGTGGACAGGGGATGGGGATCAGCCCCAGCATTTT | CASSPWTGDGDQPQHF
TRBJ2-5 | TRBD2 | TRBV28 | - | TGTGCCAGCAGTATAACGACACTAGCGGGTTCACAAGAGACCCAGTACTTC | CASSITTLAGSQETQYF
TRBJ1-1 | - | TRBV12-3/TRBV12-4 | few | TGTGCCAGCAGAATCCGTTCCAGGTACACTGAAGCTTTCTTT | CASRIRSRYTEAFF
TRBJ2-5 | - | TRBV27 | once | TGTGCCAGCAGTTTAGTTAGGGGGGCCCAAGAGACCCAGTACTTC | CASSLVRGAQETQYF
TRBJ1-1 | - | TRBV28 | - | TGTGCCAGCAGTTTCCCCCAGAGAGGCATGAACACTGAAGCTTTCTTT | CASSFPQRGMNTEAFF
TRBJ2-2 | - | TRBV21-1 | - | TGTGCCAGCAGCAAAGGGACAGGGGAGGGCACCGGGGAGCTGTTTTTT | CASSKGTGEGTGELFF
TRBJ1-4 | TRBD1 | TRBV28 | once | TGTGCCAGCAGTCTAACCGGACAGGGGCAGGATGAAAAACTGTTTTTT | CASSLTGQGQDEKLFF
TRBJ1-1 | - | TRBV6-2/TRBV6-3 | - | TGTGCCAGCAGTAAAGACCCGGGGTTGGCTTTCTTT | CASSKDPGLAFF
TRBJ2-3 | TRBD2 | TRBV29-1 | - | TGCAGCGCCCCCCTCGCGGGAGGGGTAGATACGCAGTATTTT | CSAPLAGGVDTQYF
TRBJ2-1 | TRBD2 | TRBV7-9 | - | TGTGCCAGCAGCTTAGCGGGACTAATCAATGAGCAGTTCTTC | CASSLAGLINEQFF
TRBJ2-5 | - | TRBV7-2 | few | TGTGCCAGCAGCTTATTGAGGGTGCAGGAGACCCAGTACTTC | CASSLLRVQETQYF
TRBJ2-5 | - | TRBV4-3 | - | TGCGCCAGCAGCCAAGGTTTGGATTTCCAAGAGACCCAGTACTTC | CASSQGLDFQETQYF
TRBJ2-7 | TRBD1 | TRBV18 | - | TGTGCCAGCTCACGGGACCAAGGGACAGATTCCTACGAGCAGTACTTC | CASSRDQGTDSYEQYF
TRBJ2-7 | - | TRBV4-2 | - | TGTGCCAGCAGCCAAGAAAGTGTCACCCACGAGCAGTACTTC | CASSQESVTHEQYF
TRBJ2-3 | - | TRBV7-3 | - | TGTGCCAGCAGCTTGGGGGGACCGGGGGCTGCAGATACGCAGTATTTT | CASSLGGPGAADTQYF
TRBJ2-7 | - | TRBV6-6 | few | TGTGCCAGCAGTCCCCCGGGGGCAGTCGAGCAGTACTTC | CASSPPGAVEQYF
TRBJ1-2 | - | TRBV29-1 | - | TGCAGCGTAGACACAGGGATCTATGGCTACACCTTC | CSVDTGIYGYTF
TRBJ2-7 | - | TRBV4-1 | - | TGCGCCAGCAGCCAAGAATCCAGGGCCTCCTACGAGCAGTACTTC | CASSQESRASYEQYF
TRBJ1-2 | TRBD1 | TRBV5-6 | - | TGTGCCAGCAGCATTCTGGACAGGGTAAACTATGGCTACACCTTC | CASSILDRVNYGYTF
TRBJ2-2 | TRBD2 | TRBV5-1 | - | TGCGCCAGCAGCCCGGGGACTAGCGGGACAGACGGGGAGCTGTTTTTT | CASSPGTSGTDGELFF
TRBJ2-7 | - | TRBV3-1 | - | TGTGCCAGCAGCCAAGTTCTTACTGGCGCCTCCTACGAGCAGTACTTC | CASSQVLTGASYEQYF
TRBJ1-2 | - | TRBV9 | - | TGTGCCAGCAGCCTAGGGGGAGGGACAATCAACTATGGCTACACCTTC | CASSLGGGTINYGYTF
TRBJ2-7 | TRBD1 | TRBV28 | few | TGTGCCAGCAGTTACAGGGGGGTCTACTACGAGCAGTACTTC | CASSYRGVYYEQYF
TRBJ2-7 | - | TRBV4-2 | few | TGTGCCAGCAGCTTTACTAGCCTAACCTACGAGCAGTACTTC | CASSFTSLTYEQYF
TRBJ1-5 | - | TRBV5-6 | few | TGTGCCAGCAGCTTGATGAGGGAGGATCAGCCCCAGCATTTT | CASSLMREDQPQHF
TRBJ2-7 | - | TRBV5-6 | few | TGTGCCAGCAGCTTGTTTCCTAGCGACTCCTACGAGCAGTACTTC | CASSLFPSDSYEQYF
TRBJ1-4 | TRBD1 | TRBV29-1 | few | TGCAGCGTTGGAAGACAGGGCCTTAATGAAAAACTGTTTTTT | CSVGRQGLNEKLFF
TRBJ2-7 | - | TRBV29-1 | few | TGCAGCGTCCAACAGGACTACGAGCAGTACTTC | CSVQQDYEQYF
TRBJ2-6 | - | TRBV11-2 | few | TGTGCCAGCAGCCGAGGGGCCAACGTCCTGACTTTC | CASSRGANVLTF
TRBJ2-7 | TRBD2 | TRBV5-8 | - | TGTGCCAGTAGGGGACTAGCGGACTACGAGCAGTACTTC | CASRGLADYEQYF
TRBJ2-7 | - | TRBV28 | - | TGTGCCAGCAGTCCCTCCCTAGGGACCTACGAGCAGTACTTC | CASSPSLGTYEQYF
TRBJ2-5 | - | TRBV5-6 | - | TGTGCCAGCACCCAGACCATCATCGCCCCGTACCAAGAGACCCAGTACTTC | CASTQTIIAPYQETQYF
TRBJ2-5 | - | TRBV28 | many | TGTGCCAGCAGTTTTGGGACAGGAACTAGCGCGGAGACCCAGTACTTC | CASSFGTGTSAETQYF
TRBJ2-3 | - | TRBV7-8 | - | TGTGCCAGCAGCTTAATCAGAAGCACAGGGAGTACCACAGATACGCAGTATTTT | CASSLIRSTGSTTDTQYF
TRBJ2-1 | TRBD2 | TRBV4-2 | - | TGTGCCAGCAGCCGCGGGGGGGCTGAGCAGTTCTTC | CASSRGGAEQFF
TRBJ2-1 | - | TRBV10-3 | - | TGTGCCATCAGAAAACCAGGGACTGACTACAATGAGCAGTTCTTC | CAIRKPGTDYNEQFF